This T cell receptor (beta chain) comes out of a study of regulatory T cells in long-lasting Graves disease. Study conclusions and caveats: Persistent patients had a count of shared public clonotypes (2,741) that exceeded that of new patients (approximately 1,000).

Looked up from germline, CDR1 is MDHEN and CDR2 is SYDVKM. The V end lost 8 bases, the J end lost 8 bases, and 26 bases lay between the germline ends. This CDR3 is built from 16 residues. Arm-PCR of CDR3 regions and iRepertoire HTBI primers were used to build TCR beta libraries. TCRdb re-called the multiplex PCR reads with MiXCR, one entry per CDR3 protein. The data hold a few hundred thousand distinct CDR3 sequences, with 13% to 15% observed a single time. This clonotype has at least ten counts. Its antigen is currently unknown. Time point defined: newly diagnosed GD, antithyroid drugs for less than 3 months. PBMC-derived RNA was used for the TCR library. The data were also submitted as part of a second study, on T cells in Graves' hyperthyroidism and ophthalmopathy. This second study notes: HTBI primers were employed in a first-round RT-PCR of the TCR CDR3.

Sequencing was performed on peripheral blood mononuclear cells (PBMCs), taken at new diagnosis, from a patient treated with antithyroid drugs. V usage is TRBV28 and J usage is TRBJ2-3, with D possibly TRBD1 on 5 matching bases. This TCR was recovered from a woman aged 45 to 65 with Graves disease. The CDR3 DNA reads as TGTGCCAGCGGTTGGATTGCCAGGGTTGATACGGGTACGCAGTATTTT. This sequence encodes CASGWIARVDTGTQYF.